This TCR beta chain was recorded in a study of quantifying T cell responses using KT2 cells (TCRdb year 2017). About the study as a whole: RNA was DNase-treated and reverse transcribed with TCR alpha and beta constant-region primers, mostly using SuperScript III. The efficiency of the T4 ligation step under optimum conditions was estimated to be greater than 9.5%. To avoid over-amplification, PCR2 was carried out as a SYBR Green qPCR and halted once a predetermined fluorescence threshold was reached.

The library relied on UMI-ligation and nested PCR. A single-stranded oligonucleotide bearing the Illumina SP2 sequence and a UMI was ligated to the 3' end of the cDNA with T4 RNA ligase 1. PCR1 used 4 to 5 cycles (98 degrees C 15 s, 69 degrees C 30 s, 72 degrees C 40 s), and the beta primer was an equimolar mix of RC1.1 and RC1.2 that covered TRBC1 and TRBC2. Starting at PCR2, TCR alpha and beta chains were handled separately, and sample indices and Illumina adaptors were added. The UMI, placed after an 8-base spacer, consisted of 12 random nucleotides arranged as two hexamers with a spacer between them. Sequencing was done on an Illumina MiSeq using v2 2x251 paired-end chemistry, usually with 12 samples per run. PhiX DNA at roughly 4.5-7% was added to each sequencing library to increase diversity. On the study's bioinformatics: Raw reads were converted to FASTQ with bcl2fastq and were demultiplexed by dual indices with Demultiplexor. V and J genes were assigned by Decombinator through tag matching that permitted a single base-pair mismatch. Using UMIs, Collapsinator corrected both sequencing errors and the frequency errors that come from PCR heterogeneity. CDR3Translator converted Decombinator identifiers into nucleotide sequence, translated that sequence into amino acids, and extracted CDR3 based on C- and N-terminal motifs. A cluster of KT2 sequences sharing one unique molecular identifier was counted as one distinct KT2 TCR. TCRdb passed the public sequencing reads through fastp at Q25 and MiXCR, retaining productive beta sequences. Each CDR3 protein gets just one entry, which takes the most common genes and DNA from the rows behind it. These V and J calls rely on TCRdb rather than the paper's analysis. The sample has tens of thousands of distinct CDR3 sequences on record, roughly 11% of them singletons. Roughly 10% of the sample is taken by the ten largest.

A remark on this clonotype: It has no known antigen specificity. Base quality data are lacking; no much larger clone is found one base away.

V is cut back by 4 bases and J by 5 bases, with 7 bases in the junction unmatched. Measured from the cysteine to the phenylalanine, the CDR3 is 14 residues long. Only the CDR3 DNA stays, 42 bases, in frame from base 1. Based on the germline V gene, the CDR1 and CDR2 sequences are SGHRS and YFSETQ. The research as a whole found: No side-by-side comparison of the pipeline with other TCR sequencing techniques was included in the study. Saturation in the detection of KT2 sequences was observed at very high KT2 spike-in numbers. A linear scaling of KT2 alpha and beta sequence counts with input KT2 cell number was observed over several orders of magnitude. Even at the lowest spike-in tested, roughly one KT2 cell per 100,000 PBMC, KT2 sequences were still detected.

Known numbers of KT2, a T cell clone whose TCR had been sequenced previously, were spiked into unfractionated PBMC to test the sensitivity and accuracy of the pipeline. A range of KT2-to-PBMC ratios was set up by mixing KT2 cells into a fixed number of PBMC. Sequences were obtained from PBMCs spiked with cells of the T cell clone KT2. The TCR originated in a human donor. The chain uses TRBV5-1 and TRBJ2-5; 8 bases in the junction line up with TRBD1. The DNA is TGCGCCAGCAGCACCGGACAGGGCCTCGAGACCCAGTACTTC. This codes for CASSTGQGLETQYF.